These 14 T cell receptor beta chains originate from one sample sequenced in a study of somatic mutations in cytotoxic T cells in rheumatoid arthritis. Produced via immunoSEQ multiplex PCR; TCRdb's table is partial and in-frame only. The sample includes roughly 13,000 clones, 65% to 85% of them seen just once. The sequenced material came from CD8+ T cells sorted from blood. The source is an adult with rheumatoid arthritis.

This clone has just a few counts. V usage is TRBV28 and J usage is TRBJ2-2; 7 positions agree with TRBD2. This CDR3 is built from 16 residues. V shed 2 bases, J shed 5 bases, and the junction held 8 bases outside the gene matches. CDR1 is MDHEN and CDR2 is SYDVKM in the germline V gene. The CDR3 nucleotides are TGTGCCAGCAGTTTAACGGGAGGAGGAGGAACCGGGGAGCTGTTTTTT. Its translation: CASSLTGGGGTGELFF.

This chain connects TRBV28 to TRBJ1-4; D is perhaps TRBD1 (6 bases). V was cut by 3 bases and J by 5 bases, with 10 bases left in between. Germline CDR1 is MDHEN and CDR2 is SYDVKM. This CDR3 region has 14 residues. The DNA for the CDR3 is TGTGCCAGCAGTTTGTCAGACAGGAATGAAAAACTGTTTTTT. Translated, it gives CASSLSDRNEKLFF.

This clone was detected only a few times. This chain links TRBV4-1 with TRBJ2-7; D uncertain. The germline CDR1 and CDR2 sequences are MGHRA and YSYEKL. This CDR3 is 13 amino acids long. Trimming stripped 4 bases from V and 2 bases from J, with 9 bases between. Here the CDR3 reads CASSRGSPYEQYF. CDR3 nucleotide sequence: TGCGCCAGCAGCCGTGGGTCTCCCTACGAGCAGTACTTC.

The chain combines TRBV5-4 with TRBJ2-2; no reliable D call. The CDR3 is 12 residues long. Germline V gene lookup returns CDR1 SGHNT and CDR2 YYREEE (reference sequence). Trimming shortened V by 3 bases and J by 5 bases, and 5 bases separated the two germline ends. The DNA for the CDR3 is TGTGCCAGCAGCTCATTTACCGGGGAGCTGTTTTTT. It specifies CASSSFTGELFF.

V and J are TRBV30 and TRBJ2-3; TRBD2 aligns across 7 bases. Losses at the gene ends were 5 bases for V and 8 bases for J; bases not matched to a gene: 13. Per germline, CDR1 GTSNPN and CDR2 SVGIG (reference sequence). The CDR3 has 14 amino acids. The CDR3 loop reads CAWGDLRREGTQYF. CDR3 in DNA: TGTGCCTGGGGGGACCTTAGGAGGGAGGGTACGCAGTATTTT.

The genes are TRBV25-1 and TRBJ1-3; a weak D match, TRBD1 (6 bases). This CDR3 region has 11 residues. Trimming cost V 10 bases and J 8 bases, with 12 bases left between them. The V gene's germline CDR1 is MGHDK and CDR2 SYGVNS. In DNA form, the CDR3 reads TGTGCCACACTCGGGGGCCACACCATATATTTT. It translates to CATLGGHTIYF. The variable domain in full, with the rest retrieved from reference TRBV25-1 and TRBJ1-3, is EADIYQTPRYLVIGTGKKITLECSQTMGHDKMYWYQQDPGMELHLIHYSYGVNSTEKGDLSSESTVSRIRTEHFPLTLESARPSHTSQYLCATLGGHTIYFGEGSWLTVV.

This clone appeared a few times. The chain uses TRBV19 and TRBJ2-7; D call uncertain. The V gene's germline CDR1 is LNHDA and CDR2 SQIVND (reference sequence). The CDR3 is made up of 14 amino acids. V lost 5 bases and J 3 bases, leaving 14 bases between the germline ends. This chain's CDR3 is CASSPAATHYEQYF. The CDR3 DNA is TGTGCCAGTAGTCCAGCCGCGACCCACTACGAGCAGTACTTC.

This chain uses TRBV7-6 with TRBJ1-3; D gene uncertain. Per the germline V gene, CDR1 is SGHVS and CDR2 is FNYEAQ. The CDR3 is 15 residues long. Trimming stripped 1 base from V and 0 bases from J, with 7 bases between. The DNA for the CDR3 is TGTGCCAGCAGCTTAGAACCCAGCTCTGGAAACACCATATATTTT. Its translation: CASSLEPSSGNTIYF.

J is TRBJ1-5 and V is TRBV6-1, with TRBD1 matching over 9 bases. Germline V gene data show CDR1 as MNHNS and CDR2 as SASEGT. The V gene end was trimmed by 2 bases and the J gene end by 7 bases; junction bases not matched to a gene: 6. CDR3 length: 15 residues. The CDR3 is CASSESMTGGQPQHF. The CDR3 region has the DNA TGTGCCAGCAGTGAATCGATGACAGGGGGACAGCCCCAGCATTTT.

The sample holds a few counts of this clone. The J gene is TRBJ1-4, the V gene TRBV7-8, with D possibly TRBD1 on 5 matching bases. The V gene lost 1 base and the J gene lost 3 bases, with 9 bases spanning the gap. The CDR3 contains 15 residues. Germline V gene data show CDR1 as SGHVS and CDR2 as FQNEAQ. The CDR3: CASSLVGAANEKLFF. CDR3 DNA sequence: TGTGCCAGCAGCTTAGTTGGGGCGGCTAATGAAAAACTGTTTTTT.

The chain is built from TRBV15 and TRBJ2-5; 7 bases are shared with TRBD2. Trimming removed 0 bases from V and 9 bases from J; junction bases left unmatched: 7. CDR3 size: 14 residues. Germline V gene lookup returns CDR1 LNHNV and CDR2 YYDKDF (reference sequence). The CDR3 DNA sequence: TGTGCCACCAGCAGAGACAGGCGGCTAGCGGCCCAGTACTTC. Amino acids: CATSRDRRLAAQYF.

The chain couples TRBV7-9 to TRBJ2-7; D may be TRBD1 (6 bases). The germline V and J ends were trimmed by 4 bases and 5 bases, with 18 bases remaining between them. Per the germline V gene, CDR1 is SEHNR and CDR2 is FQNEAQ (reference sequence). This CDR3 has 15 residues. The CDR3 coding sequence is TGTGCCAGCAGCTCCCCCATGGGACAAAACCACGAGCAGTACTTC. It specifies CASSSPMGQNHEQYF.

V gene TRBV6-5 combines with J gene TRBJ2-1; 11 positions match TRBD2. From germline, CDR1 is MNHEY and CDR2 SVGAGI. This CDR3 contains 15 residues. Losses at the gene ends were 6 bases for V and 7 bases for J; bases not matched to a gene: 8. CDR3 sequence: CASSSSGGAGNEQFF. The CDR3 DNA reads TGTGCCAGCAGCAGTAGCGGGGGGGCGGGGAATGAGCAGTTCTTC.

CDR3 protein: CASSLQGPRNTEAFF. The DNA of the CDR3 is TGTGCCAGCAGTTTACAGGGACCGAGGAACACTGAAGCTTTCTTT. J is TRBJ1-1 and V is TRBV27, with a weak D call TRBD1 (5 bases). Germline CDR1 reads MNHEY; CDR2 reads SMNVEV (reference sequence). Trimming cost V 2 bases and J 1 base, with 11 bases left between them. This CDR3 is built from 15 residues.